This T cell receptor beta chain was captured by sequencing in a study of cytomegalovirus exposure and HLA in healthy donors. Germline V gene sequence: CDR1 SQVTM, CDR2 ANQGSEA. The CDR3 contains 12 residues. V was clipped by 7 bases and J by 5 bases; unmatched bases: 6. The PCR employed 60 Vbeta primers together with 13 Jbeta primers. Measured with immunoSEQ multiplex PCR; TCRdb has only the in-frame clones, and not every one. With tens of thousands of clones in the sample, the ten largest clones hold about 2.3%. Sequences were obtained from PBMCs. This TCR was recovered from a female donor in good health and CMV-seronegative. The rearrangement links TRBV29-1 to TRBJ1-1; 8 bases match TRBD1. For the CDR3, the DNA is TGCAGCGCCAGACAGGGGCAAACTGAAGCTTTCTTT. It specifies CSARQGQTEAFF. Using reference TRBV29-1 and TRBJ1-1 for the parts outside the CDR3, the full variable domain is SAVISQKPSRDICQRGTSLTIQCQVDSQVTMMFWYRQQPGQSLTLIATANQGSEATYESGFVIDKFPISRPNLTFSTLTVSNMSPEDSSIYLCSARQGQTEAFFGQGTRLTVV.